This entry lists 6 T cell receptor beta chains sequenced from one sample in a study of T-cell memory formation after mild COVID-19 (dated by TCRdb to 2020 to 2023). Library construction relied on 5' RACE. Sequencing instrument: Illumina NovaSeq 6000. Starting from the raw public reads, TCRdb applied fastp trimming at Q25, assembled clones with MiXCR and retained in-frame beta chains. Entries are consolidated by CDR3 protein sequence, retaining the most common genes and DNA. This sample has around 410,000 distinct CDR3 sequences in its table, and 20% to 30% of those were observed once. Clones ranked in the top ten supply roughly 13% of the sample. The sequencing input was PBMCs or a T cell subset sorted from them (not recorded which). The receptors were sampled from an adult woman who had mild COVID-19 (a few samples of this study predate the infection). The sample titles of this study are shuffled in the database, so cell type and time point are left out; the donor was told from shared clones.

CDR3 nucleotide sequence: TGTGCCAGCAGCTTGGCCCTTATGGGGCAGTTCTTC. It specifies CASSLALMGQFF. The rearrangement uses TRBV5-6 and TRBJ2-1; unclear D gene. Germline lookup yields CDR1 SGHDT and CDR2 YYEEEE. There are 12 residues in the CDR3. Trimming stripped 0 bases from V and 12 bases from J, with 10 bases between.

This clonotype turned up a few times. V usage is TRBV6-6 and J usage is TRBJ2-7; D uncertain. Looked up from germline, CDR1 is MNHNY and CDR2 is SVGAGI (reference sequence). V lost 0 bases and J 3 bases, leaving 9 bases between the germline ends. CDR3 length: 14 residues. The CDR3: CASSYSLQDYEQYF. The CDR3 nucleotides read TGTGCCAGCAGTTACTCGCTGCAGGACTACGAGCAGTACTTC.

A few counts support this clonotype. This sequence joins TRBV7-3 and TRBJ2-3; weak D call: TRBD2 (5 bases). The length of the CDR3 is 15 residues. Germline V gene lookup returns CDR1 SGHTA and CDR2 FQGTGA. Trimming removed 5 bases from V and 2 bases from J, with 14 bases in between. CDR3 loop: CASSPLGRDTDTQYF. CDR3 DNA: TGTGCCAGCAGCCCACTAGGACGGGACACAGATACGCAGTATTTT.

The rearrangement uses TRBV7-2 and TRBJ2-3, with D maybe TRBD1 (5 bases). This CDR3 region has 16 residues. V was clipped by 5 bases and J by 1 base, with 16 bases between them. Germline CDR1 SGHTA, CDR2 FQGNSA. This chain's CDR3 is CASSPQGIGGTDTQYF. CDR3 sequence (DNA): TGTGCCAGCAGCCCCCAGGGTATTGGGGGCACAGATACGCAGTATTTT.

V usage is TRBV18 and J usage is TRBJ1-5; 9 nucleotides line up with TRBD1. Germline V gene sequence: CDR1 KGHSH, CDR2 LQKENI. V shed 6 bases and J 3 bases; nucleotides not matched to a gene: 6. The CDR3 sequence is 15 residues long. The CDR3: CASSPGTGYNQPQHF. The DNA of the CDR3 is TGTGCCAGCTCCCCGGGGACAGGGTACAATCAGCCCCAGCATTTT.

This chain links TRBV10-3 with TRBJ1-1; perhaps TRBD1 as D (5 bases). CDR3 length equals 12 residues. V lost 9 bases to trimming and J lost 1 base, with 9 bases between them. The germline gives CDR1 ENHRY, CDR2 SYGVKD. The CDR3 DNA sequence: TGTGCCATAAGGGACTCGAACACTGAAGCTTTCTTT. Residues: CAIRDSNTEAFF.